Each of the 10 T cell receptor beta chains below was sequenced from the same sample in a study of shared clonotypes between healthy human individuals (TCRdb year 2020). The method behind the library was the immunoSEQ multiplex PCR assay. TCRdb provides this immuneACCESS table in a form limited to in-frame rearrangements. Some clones are lacking; in checked studies, under half of them reflect an unresolved V gene, and why the rest are absent is not known. In this sample the table shows approximately 460,000 clones, roughly four fifths of which occur a single time. The ten largest account for 12% of the sample. The sample was PBMCs. All receptors derive from a woman aged 40-49 years in good health. Some clones in this sample may be carry-over from other donors' samples.

This chain links TRBV9 with TRBJ2-1; 7 bases fit TRBD2. Germline CDR1 is SGDLS and CDR2 is YYNGEE. V shed 4 bases and J 4 bases; nucleotides not matched to a gene: 14. The CDR3 is made up of 17 amino acids. The CDR3 here is CASSPPGASGVYNEQFF. The CDR3 nucleotides are TGTGCCAGCAGCCCCCCTGGGGCTAGCGGAGTATACAATGAGCAGTTCTTC.

The chain combines TRBV20-1 with TRBJ2-5, with TRBD2 as a possible D gene (6 bases). Germline CDR1 is DFQATT and CDR2 is SNEGSKA (reference sequence). This CDR3 region has 11 residues. V gave up 6 bases and J gave up 4 bases, with 9 bases separating them. CDR3 protein: CSAEEGETQYF. The CDR3 bases are TGCAGTGCCGAGGAGGGAGAGACCCAGTACTTC.

This CDR3 reads CASSTSGTGRETQYF. CDR3 DNA: TGTGCCAGCAGTACCTCTGGGACAGGGCGAGAGACCCAGTACTTC. The chain is built from TRBV6-5 and TRBJ2-5; 9 nucleotides align to TRBD1. With 5 bases clipped from V and 4 bases from J, the junction kept 8 bases outside the gene matches. Looked up from germline, CDR1 is MNHEY and CDR2 is SVGAGI. CDR3 size: 15 residues.

This chain joins TRBV28 and TRBJ2-7; D may be TRBD1 (6 bases). The CDR3 is 14 residues long. V dropped 7 bases and J dropped 3 bases, with 16 bases sitting between them. CDR1 and CDR2 (germline): MDHEN, SYDVKM. The CDR3 DNA reads TGTGCCAGCACCGACAGGTTCCTGTACTACGAGCAGTACTTC. It translates to CASTDRFLYYEQYF.

The CDR3 region is CASSLAESGRTSYNEQFF. The DNA for the CDR3 is TGTGCCAGCAGCTTAGCGGAAAGCGGGAGAACATCCTACAATGAGCAGTTCTTC. The genes are TRBV11-1 and TRBJ2-1; 8 nucleotides align to TRBD2. CDR1 SGHAT and CDR2 FQDESV come from the germline V gene (reference sequence). The V gene end was trimmed by 0 bases and the J gene end by 1 base; junction bases not matched to a gene: 8. This CDR3 spans 18 amino acids. Variable domain in full (rest from reference TRBV11-1 and TRBJ2-1): EAEVAQSPRYKITEKSQAVAFWCDPISGHATLYWYRQILGQGPELLVQFQDESVVDDSQLPKDRFSAERLKGVDSTLKIQPAELGDSAMYLCASSLAESGRTSYNEQFFGPGTRLTVL.

About this clone: Other DNA sequences of this sample code for an identical CDR3. The chain uses TRBV5-1 and TRBJ2-5; D is uncertain. The V and J ends lost 0 bases and 2 bases respectively, with 5 bases between them. Germline loops: CDR1 SGHRS, CDR2 YFSETQ. The CDR3 extends over 13 amino acids. CDR3 protein: CASSLGSQETQYF. The CDR3 coding sequence is TGCGCCAGCAGCTTGGGCAGTCAAGAGACCCAGTACTTC. The entire variable domain, with the rest obtained from reference TRBV5-1 and TRBJ2-5, is as follows: KAGVTQTPRYLIKTRGQQVTLSCSPISGHRSVSWYQQTPGQGLQFLFEYFSETQRNKGNFPGRFSGRQFSNSRSEMNVSTLELGDSALYLCASSLGSQETQYFGPGTRLLVL.

The J gene is TRBJ1-1, the V gene TRBV19, with TRBD1 matching 12 bases. J was trimmed by 4 bases and V by 9 bases; bases with no gene match: 9. The CDR3 totals 15 residues. Germline lookup yields CDR1 LNHDA and CDR2 SQIVND (reference sequence). As DNA, the CDR3 is TGTGCCAGCCGGGACAGGGGGCAGGCGGGCACTGAAGCTTTCTTT. Residues: CASRDRGQAGTEAFF.

The gene calls are TRBV5-4 and TRBJ2-5; TRBD2 matches 8 bases. The junction had 5 bases not matched to a gene; V was cut back by 0 bases and J by 4 bases. Germline V lookup: CDR1 SGHNT, CDR2 YYREEE (reference sequence). The CDR3 runs 15 residues. The CDR3 protein is CASSLASGSSETQYF. CDR3 DNA: TGTGCCAGCAGCTTGGCCAGCGGGAGTTCAGAGACCCAGTACTTC. The variable domain in full, completed from reference TRBV5-4 and TRBJ2-5, reads ETGVTQSPTHLIKTRGQQVTLRCSSQSGHNTVSWYQQALGQGPQFIFQYYREEENGRGNFPPRFSGLQFPNYSSELNVNALELDDSALYLCASSLASGSSETQYFGPGTRLLVL.

The CDR3 sequence is CASSGDRADPLSYGYTF. The CDR3 nucleotides read TGTGCCAGCAGTGGGGACAGGGCAGACCCCCTATCCTATGGCTACACCTTC. V usage is TRBV2 and J usage is TRBJ1-2, with 9 positions matching TRBD1. CDR3 length: 17 amino acids. The J segment lost 4 bases and the V segment lost 4 bases, leaving 13 bases of the junction unmatched. Germline CDR1 reads SNHLY; CDR2 reads FYNNEI.

The chain joins TRBV19 to TRBJ1-5, with D maybe TRBD1 (5 bases). The CDR3 covers 15 residues. Trimming took off 6 bases at V and 2 bases at J, with 14 bases between the two ends. CDR1 is LNHDA, CDR2 SQIVND, per germline (reference sequence). Here the CDR3 reads CASSPGLGGNQPQHF. The CDR3 DNA reads TGTGCCAGTAGCCCCGGGTTAGGGGGCAATCAGCCCCAGCATTTT. The entire variable domain, with the rest obtained from reference TRBV19 and TRBJ1-5, is as follows: DGGITQSPKYLFRKEGQNVTLSCEQNLNHDAMYWYRQDPGQGLRLIYYSQIVNDFQKGDIAEGYSVSREKKESFPLTVTSAQKNPTAFYLCASSPGLGGNQPQHFGDGTRLSIL.